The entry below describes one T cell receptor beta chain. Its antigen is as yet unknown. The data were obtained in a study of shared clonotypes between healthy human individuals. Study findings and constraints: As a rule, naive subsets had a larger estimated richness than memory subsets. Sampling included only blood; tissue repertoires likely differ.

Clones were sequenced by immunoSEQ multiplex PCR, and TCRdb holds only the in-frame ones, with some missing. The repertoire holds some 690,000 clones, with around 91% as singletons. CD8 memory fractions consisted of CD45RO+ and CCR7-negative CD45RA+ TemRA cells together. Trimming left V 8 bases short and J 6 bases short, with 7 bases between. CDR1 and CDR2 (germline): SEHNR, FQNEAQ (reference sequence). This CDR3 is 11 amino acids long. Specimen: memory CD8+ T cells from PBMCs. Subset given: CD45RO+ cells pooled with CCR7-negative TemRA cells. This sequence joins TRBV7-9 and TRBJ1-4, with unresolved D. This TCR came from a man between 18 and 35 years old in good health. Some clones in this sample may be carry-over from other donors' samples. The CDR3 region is CASRRDEKLFF. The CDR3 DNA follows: TGTGCCAGCCGCAGAGATGAAAAACTGTTTTTT.